This entry lists 16 T cell receptor beta chains sequenced from one sample in a study of cytomegalovirus exposure and HLA in healthy donors. The PCR was carried out with 60 Vbeta primers and 13 Jbeta primers. Some clones are missing from TCRdb's copy, which holds only in-frame ones; the method was immunoSEQ multiplex PCR. The data contain approximately 140,000 clones, 70% to 85% of them singletons. Sequencing used PBMCs. These receptors came from a man aged 40-49 years in good health and CMV-seropositive.

The J gene is TRBJ1-5, the V gene TRBV21-1. TRBV21-1 is designated a pseudogene. This CDR3 spans 16 amino acids. The CDR3 sequence: CASSRGSGLLNQPQHF. The CDR3 nucleotides read TGTGCCAGCAGCAGAGGCTCGGGACTACTCAATCAGCCCCAGCATTTT.

This clone came up once. CDR3 amino acids: CASSLRGQGNDGYTF. The CDR3, as DNA: TGTGCCAGCAGTTTACGGGGACAGGGTAATGATGGCTACACCTTC. V is TRBV27 and J is TRBJ1-2, with 9 bases aligning to TRBD1. CDR1 and CDR2 (germline): MNHEY, SMNVEV (reference sequence). This CDR3 comprises 15 residues. Trimming cost V 2 bases and J 6 bases; bases outside gene matches: 7.

The chain uses TRBV7-8 and TRBJ2-7; TRBD1 matches at 11 bases. J lost 2 bases, V lost 4 bases, and 4 bases had no gene match. Germline CDR1 reads SGHVS; CDR2 reads FQNEAQ. CDR3 size: 15 residues. CDR3: CASSSGTGGTYEQYF. CDR3 nucleotides: TGTGCCAGCAGCTCCGGGACAGGGGGAACCTACGAGCAGTACTTC.

The chain links TRBV5-1 to TRBJ2-5; D call uncertain. The DNA end is more similar to TRBJ2-7, so the J call may be wrong. CDR1 SGHRS and CDR2 YFSETQ come from the germline V gene. The CDR3 has 11 amino acids. The CDR3 is CASRDFYEQYF. Written as DNA, the CDR3 is TGCGCCAGCAGAGACTTCTACGAGCAGTACTTC.

The J gene is TRBJ2-5, the V gene TRBV19; 11 bases agree with TRBD2. The CDR3 extends over 15 amino acids. The ends lost 5 bases at V and 2 bases at J; junction bases unmatched: 4. Germline V lookup: CDR1 LNHDA, CDR2 SQIVND (reference sequence). The CDR3 is CASSPLAGGQETQYF. For the CDR3, the DNA is TGTGCCAGTAGTCCCTTAGCGGGGGGGCAAGAGACCCAGTACTTC.

As concerns this clone: This sample includes further DNA sequences coding for the same CDR3. The chain links TRBV30 to TRBJ2-7; tentative D call: TRBD2 (5 bases). The CDR3 is 11 residues long. The germline V gene encodes CDR1 GTSNPN and CDR2 SVGIG (reference sequence). Trimming left V 3 bases short and J 3 bases short, with 6 bases between. In nucleotides, the CDR3 is TGTGCCTGGAGCCGGGGCTACGAGCAGTACTTC. Residues: CAWSRGYEQYF.

This clone was seen a single time. The chain combines TRBV7-3 with TRBJ2-2; the match to TRBD2 covers 11 bases. Germline CDR1 SGHTA, CDR2 FQGTGA. The CDR3 has 21 residues. Trimming at V came to 1 base and at J to 3 bases, leaving 16 bases not matched to a gene. CDR3 in amino acids: CASSLSRVASGRQRDTGELFF. DNA for the CDR3: TGTGCCAGCAGCTTAAGTCGTGTTGCTAGCGGGAGGCAAAGGGACACCGGGGAGCTGTTTTTT. The full variable domain, rest sourced from reference TRBV7-3 and TRBJ2-2, is GAGVSQTPSNKVTEKGKYVELRCDPISGHTALYWYRQSLGQGPEFLIYFQGTGAADDSGLPNDRFFAVRPEGSVSTLKIQRTERGDSAVYLCASSLSRVASGRQRDTGELFFGEGSRLTVL.

The J gene is TRBJ1-1, the V gene TRBV4-1; 10 bases agree with TRBD1. This CDR3 is built from 17 residues. V shed 0 bases, J shed 3 bases, and the junction held 7 bases outside the gene matches. Germline assignment: CDR1 MGHRA and CDR2 YSYEKL. The CDR3 spells CASSQDRDRGPHTEAFF. The CDR3 coding sequence is TGCGCCAGCAGCCAAGACCGGGACAGGGGACCTCACACTGAAGCTTTCTTT.

This clone was found a few times. V is TRBV6-5 and J is TRBJ2-2; 8 nucleotides line up with TRBD1. The ends lost 1 base at V and 7 bases at J; junction bases unmatched: 8. The germline CDR1 and CDR2 sequences are MNHEY and SVGAGI. The CDR3 contains 16 residues. Here the CDR3 reads CASSYLRTGFSGELFF. DNA of the CDR3: TGTGCCAGCAGTTACTTGCGGACAGGGTTTAGCGGGGAGCTGTTTTTT.

The chain joins TRBV15 to TRBJ2-3; 10 positions agree with TRBD2. The CDR3 covers 16 residues. Unmatched junction bases numbered 5, after V lost 1 base and J lost 4 bases. CDR1 and CDR2 from the germline V gene are LNHNV and YYDKDF (reference sequence). CDR3 protein: CATSRVPSGGADTQYF. The CDR3 DNA is TGTGCCACCAGCAGAGTGCCTAGCGGGGGTGCAGATACGCAGTATTTT. The variable domain in full, with the rest retrieved from reference TRBV15 and TRBJ2-3, is DAMVIQNPRYQVTQFGKPVTLSCSQTLNHNVMYWYQQKSSQAPKLLFHYYDKDFNNEADTPDNFQSRRPNTSFCFLDIRSPGLGDTAMYLCATSRVPSGGADTQYFGPGTRLTVL.

This sequence joins TRBV2 and TRBJ2-2; 10 bases agree with TRBD2. The CDR3 is made up of 14 amino acids. The germline gives CDR1 SNHLY, CDR2 FYNNEI. J lost 4 bases, V lost 5 bases, and 1 base had no gene match. The CDR3 region has the DNA TGTGCCAGCAGTCTAGCGGGAGTCACCGGGGAGCTGTTTTTT. It specifies CASSLAGVTGELFF.

The chain links TRBV18 to TRBJ1-2; 8 bases match TRBD1. The V gene end was trimmed by 5 bases and the J gene end by 3 bases; junction bases not matched to a gene: 11. Germline lookup yields CDR1 KGHSH and CDR2 LQKENI. The CDR3 has 16 amino acids. The CDR3 DNA sequence: TGTGCCAGCTCATTGGACAGGGACCATAAAGACTATGGCTACACCTTC. Translating it yields CASSLDRDHKDYGYTF.

The J gene is TRBJ2-1, the V gene TRBV9; 8 nucleotides match TRBD2. CDR1 is SGDLS and CDR2 is YYNGEE in the germline V gene. This CDR3 has 18 residues. J was trimmed by 8 bases and V by 1 base; bases with no gene match: 17. CDR3: CASSVNSGGLVVGHEQFF. The CDR3 coding sequence is TGTGCCAGCAGCGTAAATTCGGGGGGACTAGTGGTAGGCCATGAGCAGTTCTTC.

CDR3 sequence (DNA): TGCAGCGTTTCCACCTCTGGGGGGTACGAGCAGTACTTC. As protein: CSVSTSGGYEQYF. The chain has TRBV29-1 and TRBJ2-7; D is possibly TRBD2 (6 bases). The V gene's germline CDR1 is SQVTM and CDR2 ANQGSEA. The length of the CDR3 is 13 residues. V lost 5 bases, J lost 4 bases, and 15 bases lay in between.

The V call is TRBV2, the J call TRBJ2-2; D call uncertain. Trimming left V 4 bases short and J 7 bases short, with 10 bases between. The germline gives CDR1 SNHLY, CDR2 FYNNEI. The CDR3 extends over 13 amino acids. In DNA, the CDR3 is TGTGCCAGCAGTGGCGTGGTAGACGGGGAGCTGTTTTTT. Translation: CASSGVVDGELFF.

The chain joins TRBV7-9 to TRBJ2-7; 7 bases map to TRBD1. CDR3 length: 14 residues. J gave up 5 bases and V 7 bases, and 11 bases lay outside the gene matches. Germline V CDR1 and CDR2: SEHNR, FQNEAQ (reference sequence). Written as DNA, the CDR3 is TGTGCCAGCAAGACGGACAGGTTATTCGACGAGCAGTACTTC. It codes for CASKTDRLFDEQYF.